A single sample is the source of the 5 T cell receptor beta chains below, sequenced in a study of OX40 agonist ivuxolimab in advanced cancers. Data came from immunoSEQ multiplex PCR; TCRdb stores just in-frame clones and leaves some out. This table has about 150,000 clones, 85% to 95% appearing once. The sequenced sample was CD4+ or CD8+ T cells sorted from blood, obtained in a trial of the OX40 agonist ivuxolimab. All receptors come from an adult with an advanced solid tumor such as melanoma, head and neck, liver or kidney cancer.

The genes are TRBV5-1 and TRBJ2-7, with TRBD1 identical over 10 bases. This CDR3 contains 14 residues. Per germline, CDR1 SGHRS and CDR2 YFSETQ. V lost 4 bases to trimming and J lost 4 bases; unmatched junction nucleotides: 5. The CDR3 DNA is TGCGCCAGCAGCACACCGGGACAGGGGTACGAGCAGTACTTC. It specifies CASSTPGQGYEQYF.

The V gene is TRBV7-2, the J gene TRBJ1-3; no clear D. The CDR3 sequence is 13 residues long. Germline CDR1 is SGHTA and CDR2 is FQGNSA. V was shortened by 2 bases and J by 3 bases, with 5 bases between the two germline ends. The CDR3 region has the DNA TGTGCCAGCAGCTTATACATTGGAAACACCATATATTTT. Its protein is CASSLYIGNTIYF. The full variable domain, with the rest looked up from reference TRBV7-2 and TRBJ1-3, is GAGVSQSPSNKVTEKGKDVELRCDPISGHTALYWYRQSLGQGLEFLIYFQGNSAPDKSGLPSDRFSAERTGGSVSTLTIQRTQQEDSAVYLCASSLYIGNTIYFGEGSWLTVV.

The chain has TRBV25-1 and TRBJ2-4; D might be TRBD1 or TRBD2, each matching 5 bases. Germline assignment: CDR1 MGHDK and CDR2 SYGVNS. V gave up 3 bases and J gave up 11 bases, with 14 bases separating them. The CDR3 runs 13 residues. The CDR3 DNA sequence: TGTGCCAGCAGTGACCGGGACGGGTCCTTTCAGTACTTC. Its protein product is CASSDRDGSFQYF. Drawing the rest from reference TRBV25-1 and TRBJ2-4, the complete variable domain is EADIYQTPRYLVIGTGKKITLECSQTMGHDKMYWYQQDPGMELHLIHYSYGVNSTEKGDLSSESTVSRIRTEHFPLTLESARPSHTSQYLCASSDRDGSFQYFGAGTRLSVL.

The chain links TRBV25-1 to TRBJ2-7; the match to TRBD1 covers 11 bases. The CDR3 covers 16 residues. Unmatched junction bases numbered 6, after V lost 3 bases and J lost 2 bases. Germline CDR1 is MGHDK and CDR2 is SYGVNS. Written as DNA, the CDR3 is TGTGCCAGCAGTGATTACCGGGACAGGGGGACCTACGAGCAGTACTTC. Its protein is CASSDYRDRGTYEQYF.

CDR3 sequence reads: CAAGRGHNYGYTF. The DNA of the CDR3 is TGTGCCGCAGGAAGGGGCCATAACTATGGCTACACCTTC. The chain couples TRBV10-3 to TRBJ1-2; TRBD1 might be the D (5 bases). This CDR3 has 13 amino acids. Germline CDR1 reads ENHRY; CDR2 reads SYGVKD. V was clipped by 11 bases and J by 1 base, with 14 bases between them.